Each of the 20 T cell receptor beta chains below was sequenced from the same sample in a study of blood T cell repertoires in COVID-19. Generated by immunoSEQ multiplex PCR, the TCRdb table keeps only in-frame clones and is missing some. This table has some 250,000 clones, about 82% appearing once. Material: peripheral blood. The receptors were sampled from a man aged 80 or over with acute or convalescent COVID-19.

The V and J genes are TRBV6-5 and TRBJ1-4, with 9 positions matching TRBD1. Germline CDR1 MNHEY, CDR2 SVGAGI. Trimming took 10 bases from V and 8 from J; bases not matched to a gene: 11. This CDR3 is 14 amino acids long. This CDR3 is CATQRTGVGEKLFF. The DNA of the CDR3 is TGTGCCACCCAAAGGACAGGGGTCGGGGAAAAACTGTTTTTT.

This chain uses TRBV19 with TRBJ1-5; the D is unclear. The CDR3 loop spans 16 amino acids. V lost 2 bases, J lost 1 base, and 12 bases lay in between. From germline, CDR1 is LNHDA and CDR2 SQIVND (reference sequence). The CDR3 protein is CASSIRQALSNQPQHF. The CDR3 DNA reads TGTGCCAGTAGTATAAGGCAGGCCCTAAGCAATCAGCCCCAGCATTTT.

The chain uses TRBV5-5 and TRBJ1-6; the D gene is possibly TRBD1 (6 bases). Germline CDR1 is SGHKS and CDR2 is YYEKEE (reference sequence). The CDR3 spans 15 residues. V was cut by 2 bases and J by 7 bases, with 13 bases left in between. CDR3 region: CASSFTGTGNSPLHF. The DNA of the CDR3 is TGTGCCAGCAGCTTTACAGGGACGGGGAATTCACCCCTCCACTTT.

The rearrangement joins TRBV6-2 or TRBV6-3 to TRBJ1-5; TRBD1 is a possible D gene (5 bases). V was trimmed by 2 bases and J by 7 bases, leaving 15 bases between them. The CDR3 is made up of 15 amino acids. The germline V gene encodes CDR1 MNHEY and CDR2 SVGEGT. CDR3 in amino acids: CASSYGSGRRQPQHF. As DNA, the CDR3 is TGTGCCAGCAGTTACGGGTCAGGGCGTCGCCAGCCCCAGCATTTT.

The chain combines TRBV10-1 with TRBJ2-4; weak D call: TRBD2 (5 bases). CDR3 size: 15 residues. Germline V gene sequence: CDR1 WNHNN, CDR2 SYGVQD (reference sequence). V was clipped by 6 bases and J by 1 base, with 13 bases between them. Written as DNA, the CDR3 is TGCGCCAGCAGGGGAGTGGTGGGGGCCAAAAACATTCAGTACTTC. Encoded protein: CASRGVVGAKNIQYF.

CDR3 coding DNA: TGTGCCAGCAGTTTCGGGAGTGGAAAACTGTTTTTT. As protein: CASSFGSGKLFF. The chain is built from TRBV12-3 or TRBV12-4 and TRBJ1-4, with unresolved D. The CDR3 runs to 12 residues. Trimming removed 3 bases at V and 10 bases at J, with 9 bases between.

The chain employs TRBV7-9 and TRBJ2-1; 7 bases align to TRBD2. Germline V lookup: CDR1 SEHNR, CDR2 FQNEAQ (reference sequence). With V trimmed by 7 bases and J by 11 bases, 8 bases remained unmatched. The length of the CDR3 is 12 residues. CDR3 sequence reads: CASNTPGLKQFF. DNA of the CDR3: TGTGCCAGCAACACGCCGGGACTAAAGCAGTTCTTC.

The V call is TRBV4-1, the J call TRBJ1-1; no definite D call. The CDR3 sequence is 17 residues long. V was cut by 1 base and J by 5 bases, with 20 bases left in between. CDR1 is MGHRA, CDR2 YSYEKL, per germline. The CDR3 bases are TGCGCCAGCAGCCAAGGCCAGCTCGGTGCCCGGAGGACTGAAGCTTTCTTT. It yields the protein CASSQGQLGARRTEAFF.

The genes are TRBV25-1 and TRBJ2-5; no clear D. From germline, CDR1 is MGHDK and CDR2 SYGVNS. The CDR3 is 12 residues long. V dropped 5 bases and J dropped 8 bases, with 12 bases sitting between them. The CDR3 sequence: CASSSPRLTQYF. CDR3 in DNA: TGTGCCAGCAGTTCACCGCGTTTAACCCAGTACTTC.

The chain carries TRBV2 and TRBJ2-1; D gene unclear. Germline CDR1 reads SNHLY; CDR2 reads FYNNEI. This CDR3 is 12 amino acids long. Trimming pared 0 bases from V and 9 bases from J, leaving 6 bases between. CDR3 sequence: CASSEAGVEQFF. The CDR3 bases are TGTGCCAGCAGTGAAGCGGGCGTTGAGCAGTTCTTC.

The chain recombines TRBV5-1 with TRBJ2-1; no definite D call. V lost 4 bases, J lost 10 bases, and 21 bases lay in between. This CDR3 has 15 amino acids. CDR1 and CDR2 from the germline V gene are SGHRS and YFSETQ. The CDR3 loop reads CASSLSQISSSEQFF. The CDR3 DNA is TGCGCCAGCAGCCTCTCCCAGATCTCGTCCTCCGAGCAGTTCTTC.

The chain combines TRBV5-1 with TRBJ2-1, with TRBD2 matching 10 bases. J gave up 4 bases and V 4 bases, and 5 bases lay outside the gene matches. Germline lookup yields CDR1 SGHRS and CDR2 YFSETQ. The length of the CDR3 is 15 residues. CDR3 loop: CASSKGLASYNEQFF. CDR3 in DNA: TGCGCCAGCAGCAAGGGACTAGCGTCGTACAATGAGCAGTTCTTC.

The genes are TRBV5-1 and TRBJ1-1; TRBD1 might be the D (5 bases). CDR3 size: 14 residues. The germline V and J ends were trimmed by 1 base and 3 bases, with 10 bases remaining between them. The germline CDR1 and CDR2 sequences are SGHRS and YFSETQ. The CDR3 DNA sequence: TGCGCCAGCAGCTTGTGGGGCCCCGACACTGAAGCTTTCTTT. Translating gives CASSLWGPDTEAFF.

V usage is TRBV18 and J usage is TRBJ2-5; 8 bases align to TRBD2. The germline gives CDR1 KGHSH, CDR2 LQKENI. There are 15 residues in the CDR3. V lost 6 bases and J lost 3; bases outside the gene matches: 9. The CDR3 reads CASSRPGTREETQYF. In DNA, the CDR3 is TGTGCCAGCTCTCGACCCGGGACTAGAGAAGAGACCCAGTACTTC.

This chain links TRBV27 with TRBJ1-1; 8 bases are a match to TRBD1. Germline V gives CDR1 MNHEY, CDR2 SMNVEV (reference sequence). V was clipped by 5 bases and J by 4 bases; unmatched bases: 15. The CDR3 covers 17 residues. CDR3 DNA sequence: TGTGCCAGCAGTGTCGGGACAGGCCCTGTCCAGGGCACTGAAGCTTTCTTT. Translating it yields CASSVGTGPVQGTEAFF.

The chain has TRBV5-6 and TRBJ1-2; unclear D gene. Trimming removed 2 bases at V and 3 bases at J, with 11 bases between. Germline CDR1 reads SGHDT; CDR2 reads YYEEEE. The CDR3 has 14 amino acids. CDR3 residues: CASSLAGIDYGYTF. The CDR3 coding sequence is TGTGCCAGCAGCTTAGCGGGGATTGACTATGGCTACACCTTC.

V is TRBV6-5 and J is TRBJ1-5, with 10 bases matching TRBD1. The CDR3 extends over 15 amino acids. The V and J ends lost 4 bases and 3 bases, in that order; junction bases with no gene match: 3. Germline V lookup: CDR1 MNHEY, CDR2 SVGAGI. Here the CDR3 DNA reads TGTGCCAGCAGTTGGACAGGGGGGGCCAATCAGCCCCAGCATTTT. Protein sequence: CASSWTGGANQPQHF.

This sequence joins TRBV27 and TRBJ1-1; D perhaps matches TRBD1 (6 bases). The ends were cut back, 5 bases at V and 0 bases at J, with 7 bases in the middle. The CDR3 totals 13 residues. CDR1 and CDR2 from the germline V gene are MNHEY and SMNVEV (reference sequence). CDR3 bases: TGTGCCAGCAGTACAGGGTTGAACACTGAAGCTTTCTTT. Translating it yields CASSTGLNTEAFF.

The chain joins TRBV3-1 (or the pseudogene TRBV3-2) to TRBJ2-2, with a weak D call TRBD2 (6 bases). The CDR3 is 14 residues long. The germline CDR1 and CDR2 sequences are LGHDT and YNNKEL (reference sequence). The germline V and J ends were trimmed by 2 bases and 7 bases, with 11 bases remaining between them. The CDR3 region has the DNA TGTGCCAGCAGCCAACGGCGGGGAAACGGGGAGCTGTTTTTT. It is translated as CASSQRRGNGELFF.

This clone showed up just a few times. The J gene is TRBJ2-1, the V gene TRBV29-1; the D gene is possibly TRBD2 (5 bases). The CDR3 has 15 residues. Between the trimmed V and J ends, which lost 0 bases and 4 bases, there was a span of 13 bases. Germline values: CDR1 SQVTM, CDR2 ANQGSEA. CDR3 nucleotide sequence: TGCAGCGTTGAAGATACGGCGGGCCCATACAATGAGCAGTTCTTC. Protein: CSVEDTAGPYNEQFF.